These 4 T cell receptor beta chains were all obtained from the same sample, sequenced in a study of blood T cell repertoires in COVID-19. The repertoire was sequenced with immunoSEQ multiplex PCR; TCRdb's copy has only in-frame clones and lacks some. The repertoire includes approximately 170,000 clones, about 81% of them detected once, and roughly 3.2% sits in the top ten. The sequenced sample was PBMCs or T cells enriched from blood (not recorded which). The receptor source for this set is a woman in her thirties who had recovered from COVID-19.

The rearrangement uses TRBV2 and TRBJ1-2; possibly TRBD1 for D (6 bases). V dropped 2 bases and J dropped 1 base, with 20 bases sitting between them. The CDR3 sequence is 18 residues long. In germline, CDR1 is SNHLY, CDR2 FYNNEI. The CDR3 loop reads CASSEMGGAVLDNYGYTF. The CDR3 DNA is TGTGCCAGCAGTGAAATGGGGGGGGCCGTTCTAGATAACTATGGCTACACCTTC.

In DNA form, the CDR3 reads TGTGCCAGATCATGGACTAGCGCGGAGACCCAGTACTTC. It codes for CARSWTSAETQYF. This rearrangement joins TRBV6-8 to TRBJ2-5, with TRBD2 identical over 9 bases. CDR3 length equals 13 residues. CDR1 MNHGY and CDR2 SAAAGT come from the germline V gene. V was clipped by 9 bases and J by 5 bases; unmatched bases: 7.

The V and J genes are TRBV5-1 and TRBJ1-3; no clear D gene. The CDR3 length is 13 residues. V lost 5 bases to trimming and J lost 8 bases, with 14 bases between them. Per the germline V gene, CDR1 is SGHRS and CDR2 is YFSETQ. CDR3 nucleotide sequence: TGCGCCAGCAGACAACTGAAGGGAGACACCATATATTTT. Its translation is CASRQLKGDTIYF.

This clone appeared a single time. The chain combines TRBV7-3 with TRBJ1-2, with 8 bases lining up with TRBD1. Losses at the gene ends were 11 bases for V and 7 bases for J; bases not matched to a gene: 9. The CDR3 is 12 amino acids. CDR1 SGHTA and CDR2 FQGTGA come from the germline V gene. CDR3 nucleotides: TGTGCCCTAGTGGGCAGGGGGCCTGGCTACACCTTC. Encoded protein: CALVGRGPGYTF. Full variable domain (missing parts from reference TRBV7-3 and TRBJ1-2): GAGVSQTPSNKVTEKGKYVELRCDPISGHTALYWYRQSLGQGPEFLIYFQGTGAADDSGLPNDRFFAVRPEGSVSTLKIQRTERGDSAVYLCALVGRGPGYTFGSGTRLTVV.